Detailed here is one TCR beta chain. Its antigen remains unknown. This sample was taken from a study of T cell repertoires in cytomegalovirus infection. Study at large: Matching HLA type, along with CMV infection, was indicated by public TCR beta signatures. Regarding the study as a whole: There were carriers of CMV plus the relevant HLA, and cumulative public TCR beta family frequency identified them. Dominating the ex vivo response were TCR beta clonotypes that were CMV-specific and HLA-C-restricted.

The CDR3 loop spans 12 amino acids. In TCRdb, the reads were re-called with MiXCR into one record per CDR3 protein. The repertoire holds 680,000 or so distinct CDR3 sequences, with roughly 35% as singletons. The chain joins TRBV12-3 or TRBV12-4 to TRBJ1-5, with D possibly matching TRBD2 (5 bases). The J call may be wrong; the DNA end is better matched by TRBJ2-3. What was sequenced was PBMCs. This clonotype was sampled from a human donor in good health (CMV status not recorded). Some clones in this sample may be carry-over from other donors' samples. CDR3 nucleotides: TGTGCCAGCAGTTTCGAGGGTCAGCCCCAGTATTTT. Amino acids: CASSFEGQPQYF.